One sample yielded the 7 T cell receptor beta chains listed below, sequenced in a study of post-analysis software for immune sequencing data. Researchers reported that TCR beta cDNA libraries carried unique molecular identifiers. TCRdb re-derived calls from the PCR reads in MiXCR, one entry per CDR3 protein. Of roughly 170,000 distinct CDR3 sequences listed, 30% were seen once; the top ten hold about 1.4%. Notes on the study in general: There were roughly five TRBV segments more frequent in patients than controls, and TRBV5-6, TRBV5-1 and TRBV20-1 were among them.

Their antigens remain unidentified. The sample consisted of blood. These receptors originate from a girl between 5 and 17 years old with multiple sclerosis.

This clonotype came up a few times. V gene TRBV12-3 or TRBV12-4 combines with J gene TRBJ2-1; D gene uncertain. This CDR3 is 14 amino acids long. V lost 2 bases and J 7 bases, leaving 12 bases between the germline ends. CDR3 amino acids: CASSLTYSLNEQFF. As DNA, the CDR3 is TGTGCCAGCAGTTTAACATACAGCCTTAATGAGCAGTTCTTC.

The V and J genes are TRBV28 and TRBJ2-2; 9 bases agree with TRBD1. CDR3 length: 14 amino acids. Germline CDR1 is MDHEN and CDR2 is SYDVKM. J lost 5 bases, V lost 6 bases, and 4 bases had no gene match. In nucleotides, the CDR3 is TGTGCCAGCAGGGGACAGGGAGAAACCGGGGAGCTGTTTTTT. Its translation is CASRGQGETGELFF.

A note on this clonotype: This may arise from a read error, as a much more abundant clone is one base away. J is TRBJ2-1 and V is TRBV20-1, with D perhaps matching TRBD2 (6 bases). This CDR3 has 15 amino acids. CDR1 is DFQATT, CDR2 SNEGSKA, per germline (reference sequence). The chain's CDR3 is CSASPLEGGSNERFF. In nucleotides, the CDR3 is TGCAGTGCTAGTCCCCTGGAGGGTGGTAGCAATGAGCGGTTCTTC.

This clonotype was counted many times. The rearrangement joins TRBV5-1 to TRBJ2-7, with D possibly TRBD1 on 6 matching bases. The CDR3 is 14 residues long. The germline V and J ends were trimmed by 1 base and 2 bases, with 10 bases remaining between them. Germline V CDR1 and CDR2: SGHRS, YFSETQ. CDR3 loop: CASSLSAGAYEQYF. Written as DNA, the CDR3 is TGCGCCAGCAGCTTGTCCGCAGGGGCCTACGAGCAGTACTTC.

With regard to this clonotype: With a much larger clone just one base away, this may be a read error. The missing conserved phenylalanine or tryptophan at the end of this CDR3 makes a read error likely. The gene calls are TRBV7-8 and TRBJ2-5; D is unclear. V was cut by 1 base and J by 3 bases, with 6 bases left in between. This CDR3 spans 13 amino acids. Germline CDR1 SGHVS, CDR2 FQNEAQ. The chain's CDR3 is CASSLGWKETQYV. The CDR3 DNA reads TGTGCCAGCAGCTTAGGTTGGAAAGAGACCCAGTACGTC.

This clonotype was observed at least ten times. The CDR3 loop is CASSLAQGLSEQYF. CDR3 bases: TGTGCCAGCAGCTTAGCGCAGGGGTTGAGCGAGCAGTACTTC. The rearrangement uses TRBV7-6 and TRBJ2-7, with D perhaps TRBD1 (6 bases). CDR3 size: 14 residues. CDR1 is SGHVS, CDR2 FNYEAQ, per germline. V lost 0 bases and J 6 bases, leaving 12 bases between the germline ends.

This clonotype was seen more than once but under ten times. The chain has TRBV3-1 and TRBJ1-1; 7 nucleotides align to TRBD1. The ends lost 1 base at V and 4 bases at J; junction bases unmatched: 6. Germline loops: CDR1 LGHDT, CDR2 YNNKEL (reference sequence). The CDR3 spans 15 residues. CDR3 DNA sequence: TGTGCCAGCAGCCAAGTGAAAAAGGGGGCCACTGAAGCTTTCTTT. Residues: CASSQVKKGATEAFF.